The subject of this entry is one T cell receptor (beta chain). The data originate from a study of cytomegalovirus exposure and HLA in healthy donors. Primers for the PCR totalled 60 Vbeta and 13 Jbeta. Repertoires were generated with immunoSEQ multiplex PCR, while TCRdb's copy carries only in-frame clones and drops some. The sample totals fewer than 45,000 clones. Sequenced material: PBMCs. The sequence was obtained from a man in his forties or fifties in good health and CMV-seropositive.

The CDR3 sequence is CASSLRLAGGDEQFF. The DNA of the CDR3 is TGTGCCAGCAGCTTAAGACTAGCGGGAGGCGATGAGCAGTTCTTC. The V call is TRBV7-3, the J call TRBJ2-1; 13 bases map to TRBD2. The junction had 2 bases not matched to a gene; V was cut back by 1 base and J by 8 bases. Germline CDR1 reads SGHTA; CDR2 reads FQGTGA. The CDR3 length is 15 residues.